The following is a TCR beta chain sequence with its context. The antigen remains unidentified. This specimen belongs to a study of a mutant IDH1 vaccine in newly diagnosed glioma. General study points: Whatever changes occurred in top peripheral T cell clonotypes seemed unrelated to pseudoprogression.

Time point described: baseline, week 1 (first vaccination visit). Noted treatment: pre-vaccination baseline after standard-of-care therapy. The data were produced by immunoSEQ multiplex PCR, yet TCRdb's version contains in-frame clones alone and is incomplete. This table holds over 45,000 clones, about nine tenths found once. The clonotype comes from a man aged 50-60 years with glioma. The source was PBMCs, collected from a glioma patient treated with radiotherapy, temozolomide or both.

CDR3 in DNA: TGCGCCAGCACCCGCACCCGGGGTGTCAGCTCTGGAAACACCATATATTTT. This gives the protein CASTRTRGVSSGNTIYF. The rearrangement links TRBV5-1 to TRBJ1-3; D call uncertain. CDR3 size: 17 residues. V was shortened by 6 bases and J by 0 bases, with 19 bases between the two germline ends. The V gene's germline CDR1 is SGHRS and CDR2 YFSETQ.